The 5 T cell receptor beta chains below all came from one sample that was sequenced in a study of blood T cell repertoires in COVID-19. Clones were sequenced by immunoSEQ multiplex PCR, and TCRdb holds only the in-frame ones, with some missing. The table shows 70,000 or so clones, with around 91% occurring only once. The sample taken for sequencing was peripheral blood. The receptors shown here come from a human donor in a cohort sampled during active COVID-19.

The chain recombines TRBV10-1 with TRBJ1-1; a possible D gene is TRBD1 (6 bases). Germline CDR1 WNHNN, CDR2 SYGVQD (reference sequence). The CDR3 loop spans 15 amino acids. V was cut by 7 bases and J by 0 bases, with 15 bases left in between. The CDR3: CASIEQGMMNTEAFF. The CDR3 coding sequence is TGCGCCAGCATCGAACAGGGAATGATGAACACTGAAGCTTTCTTT.

This sequence joins TRBV5-8 and TRBJ1-5, with 7 bases matching TRBD1. Trimming took 4 bases from V and 6 from J; bases not matched to a gene: 7. The CDR3 totals 14 residues. Germline values: CDR1 SGHTS, CDR2 YDEGEE. The CDR3 DNA reads TGTGCCAGCAGCCTACACAGGGGAGCTCAGCCCCAGCATTTT. As protein: CASSLHRGAQPQHF.

V is TRBV10-3 and J is TRBJ1-6; perhaps TRBD1 as D (5 bases). Germline lookup yields CDR1 ENHRY and CDR2 SYGVKD. Deletions cut 3 bases from V and 7 bases from J, with 13 bases between. The CDR3 consists of 15 residues. CDR3 sequence (DNA): TGTGCCATCAGTGATCTGGGGCAGGGAAATTCACCCCTCCACTTT. Its protein is CAISDLGQGNSPLHF.

The count of this clone is one. The chain employs TRBV11-2 and TRBJ2-5; 7 bases map to TRBD1. CDR1 and CDR2 from the germline V gene are SGHAT and FQNNGV. The ends lost 5 bases at V and 3 bases at J; junction bases unmatched: 18. CDR3 size: 18 residues. In DNA form, the CDR3 reads TGTGCCAGCAGCGCCGATCGGATATTGGACAGGAAAAAAGAGACCCAGTACTTC. Amino acid sequence: CASSADRILDRKKETQYF.

V gene TRBV10-1 combines with J gene TRBJ1-2; D gene unclear. This CDR3 comprises 18 residues. The germline gives CDR1 WNHNN, CDR2 SYGVQD (reference sequence). With 2 bases removed from V and 5 bases from J, the gap between germline ends came to 24 bases. The CDR3 coding sequence is TGCGCCAGCAGTGAGAAGGGAGAGGAAACCTCTACAAGGTATGGCTACACCTTC. Amino acids: CASSEKGEETSTRYGYTF.